A single sample gave rise to the 5 T cell receptor beta chains below, sequenced in a study of cytomegalovirus exposure and HLA in healthy donors. Primers: 60 Vbeta forward and 13 Jbeta reverse. Sequenced by immunoSEQ multiplex PCR; TCRdb stores in-frame clones only, minus some. The sample holds 80,000 to 95,000 clones, 63% seen once. Sequenced: PBMCs. All receptors derive from a woman aged 25 to 39 in good health and CMV-seronegative.

This clone was observed a single time. This sequence joins TRBV2 and TRBJ1-6, with D possibly TRBD1 on 6 matching bases. The germline V gene encodes CDR1 SNHLY and CDR2 FYNNEI. V lost 6 bases to trimming and J lost 10 bases, with 16 bases between them. This CDR3 comprises 14 residues. Here the CDR3 DNA reads TGTGCCAGCAGCGCAACAGGGCAGGGCTCACCCCTCCACTTT. This translates into CASSATGQGSPLHF.

This chain joins TRBV7-2 and TRBJ1-1, with D tentatively TRBD1 (6 bases). Germline V gene sequence: CDR1 SGHTA, CDR2 FQGNSA. There are 15 residues in the CDR3. V gave up 5 bases and J gave up 0 bases, with 13 bases separating them. This CDR3 reads CASSPYRAMNTEAFF. The CDR3, as DNA: TGTGCCAGCAGCCCCTACAGGGCCATGAACACTGAAGCTTTCTTT.

Here the CDR3 reads CASRGTSGLSYEQYF. The DNA of the CDR3 is TGTGCCAGCAGGGGGACTAGCGGGTTGTCCTACGAGCAGTACTTC. The J gene is TRBJ2-7, the V gene TRBV6-1; 12 bases are a match to TRBD2. Per the germline V gene, CDR1 is MNHNS and CDR2 is SASEGT. CDR3 size: 15 residues. Unmatched junction bases numbered 4, after V lost 6 bases and J lost 1 base.

J is TRBJ1-2 and V is TRBV27, with D tentatively TRBD1 (6 bases). The V end was cut by 4 bases, the J end by 2 bases, with 11 bases between. The V gene's germline CDR1 is MNHEY and CDR2 SMNVEV (reference sequence). This CDR3 has 14 amino acids. Written as DNA, the CDR3 is TGTGCCAGCAGTTCCCACACAGGGAACTATGGCTACACCTTC. This sequence encodes CASSSHTGNYGYTF.

This chain joins TRBV9 and TRBJ2-1; TRBD1 is a possible D gene (6 bases). Deletions cut 4 bases from V and 5 bases from J, with 13 bases between. Per the germline V gene, CDR1 is SGDLS and CDR2 is YYNGEE. This CDR3 has 14 amino acids. CDR3 bases: TGTGCCAGCAGCCCTGGACAGTTCCACAATGAGCAGTTCTTC. This encodes CASSPGQFHNEQFF.